What follows describes a single T cell receptor beta chain. Which antigen it targets is not known. Base qualities are not recorded, but no much larger clone differs from it by a single base. TCRbeta CDR3 regions were amplified from genomic DNA using the immunoSEQ Assay, a bias-controlled multiplex PCR. In the paper's pipeline: The number of nucleated cells in each sample was estimated by amplification of reference gene primers within the assay. Sequence reads were collapsed and filtered to measure the absolute abundance of every unique TCRbeta CDR3 rearrangement. For each sample, productive Simpson clonality was calculated as the square root of Simpson's diversity index over productive rearrangements. In TCRdb, the immuneACCESS table is reduced to in-frame sequences with V and J assigned. These tables do not hold every clone; where another copy was compared, an unresolved V gene accounts for under half, and the others remain unexplained. V and J calls and clone size are as listed in that table; D and trimming were resolved from the DNA. For this sample there are 88,000 or so clones; around 75% appear just once. 20% to 25% of the sample is held by the ten biggest clonotypes.

These data belong to a study of blood T cell repertoires in COVID-19 (dated by TCRdb to 2020 to 2021). Describing the broader study: Samples from collaborators originated in the United States, Italy and Spain and spanned both the acute and convalescent phases of COVID-19. The material from the prospective study consisted of cDNA or gDNA derived from T cells, B-cell-depleted T cells, or PBMCs. Deeply sampled blood TCRbeta repertoires from subjects exposed to, actively infected with, or recovered from COVID-19 were included in the dataset. The repertoires were made available in a free public database intended to serve as a resource for research on the immune response to SARS-CoV-2. Samples were obtained from the ongoing ImmuneRACE study (first 160 participants) and from some 1,300 subjects provided by 6 global collaborators. A de-identified subject ID, COVID-19 status, age in years and sex were almost always included in the sample metadata. Where available, HLA class I and class II types were obtained from metadata supplied by the sample provider rather than from assay-based typing.

What the work shows at the level of the full study, not this receptor alone: The amount of clinical and demographic metadata varied by source and participant and was provided uncurated.

Collaborating institutions collected whole blood in K2EDTA tubes following their own protocols. For TCRbeta analysis, collaborators shipped samples in one of three forms: frozen whole blood, isolated PBMCs, or DNA extracted from either of those sample types. The material sequenced was peripheral blood. The clonotype originates from a human donor in a cohort sampled during active COVID-19.

CDR3 region: CASSLRTSGRGYEQFF. The sequenced DNA is TGCGCCAGCAGCCTACGGACTAGCGGGAGAGGGTATGAGCAGTTCTTC. The sequence is built from TRBV5-1 and TRBJ2-1; 13 central nucleotides agree with TRBD2. From the cysteine up to the phenylalanine, the CDR3 has a length of 16 residues. Only the CDR3 DNA is retained, 48 bases long and in frame from the first base. The germline V gene sets CDR1 to SGHRS and CDR2 to YFSETQ. V lost 4 bases and J lost 8 bases, and the count of bases not matched to a germline gene is 9.